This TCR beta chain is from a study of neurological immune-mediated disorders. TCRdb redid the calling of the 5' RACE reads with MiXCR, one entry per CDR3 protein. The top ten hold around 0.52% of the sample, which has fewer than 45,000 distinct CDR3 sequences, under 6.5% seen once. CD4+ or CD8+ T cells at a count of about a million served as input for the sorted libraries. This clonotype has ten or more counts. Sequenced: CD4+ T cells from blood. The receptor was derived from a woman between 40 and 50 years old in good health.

CDR3 nucleotide sequence: TGTGCCACTACGAAGGACAGGGAAAAAGAGACCCAGTACTTC. Translating gives CATTKDREKETQYF. The chain has TRBV15 and TRBJ2-5, with 8 bases fitting TRBD1. After removal of 9 bases from V and 3 bases from J, the junction contained 9 bases not matched to a gene. The CDR3 covers 14 residues. Germline CDR1 LNHNV, CDR2 YYDKDF (reference sequence).